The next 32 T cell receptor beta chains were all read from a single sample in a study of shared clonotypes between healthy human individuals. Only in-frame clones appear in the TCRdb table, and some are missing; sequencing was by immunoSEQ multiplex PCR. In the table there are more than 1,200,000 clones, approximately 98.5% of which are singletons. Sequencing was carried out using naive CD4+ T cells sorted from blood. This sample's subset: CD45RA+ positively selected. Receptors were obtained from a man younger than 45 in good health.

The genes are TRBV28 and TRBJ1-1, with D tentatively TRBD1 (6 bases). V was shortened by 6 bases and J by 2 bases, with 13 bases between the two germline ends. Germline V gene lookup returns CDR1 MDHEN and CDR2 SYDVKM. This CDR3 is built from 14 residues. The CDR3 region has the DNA TGTGCCAGCAGGACCGGGACAATTAACACTGAAGCTTTCTTT. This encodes CASRTGTINTEAFF.

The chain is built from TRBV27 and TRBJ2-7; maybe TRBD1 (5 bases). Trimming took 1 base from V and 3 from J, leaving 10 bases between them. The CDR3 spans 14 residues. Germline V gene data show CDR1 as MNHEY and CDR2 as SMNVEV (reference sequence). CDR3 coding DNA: TGTGCCAGCAGTTTATTTGGGGCAGACTACGAGCAGTACTTC. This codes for CASSLFGADYEQYF.

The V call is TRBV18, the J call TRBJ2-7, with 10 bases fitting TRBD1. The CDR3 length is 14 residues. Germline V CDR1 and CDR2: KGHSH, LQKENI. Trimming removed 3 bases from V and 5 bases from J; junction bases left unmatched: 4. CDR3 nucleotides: TGTGCCAGCTCACCGCAGACAGGGGGCAACGAGCAGTACTTC. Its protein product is CASSPQTGGNEQYF.

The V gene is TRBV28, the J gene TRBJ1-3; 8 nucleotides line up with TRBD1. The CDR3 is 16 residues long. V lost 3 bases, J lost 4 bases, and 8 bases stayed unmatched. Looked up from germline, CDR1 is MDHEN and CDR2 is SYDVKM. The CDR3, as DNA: TGTGCCAGCAGTTTTGGCAGGGGGCTGTTGGGAAACACCATATATTTT. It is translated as CASSFGRGLLGNTIYF.

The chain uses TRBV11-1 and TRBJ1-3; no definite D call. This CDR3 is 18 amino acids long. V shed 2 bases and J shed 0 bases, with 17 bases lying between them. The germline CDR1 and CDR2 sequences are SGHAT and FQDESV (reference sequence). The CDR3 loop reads CASSLSRWEAISGNTIYF. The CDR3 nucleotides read TGTGCCAGCAGCTTATCACGATGGGAAGCAATCTCTGGAAACACCATATATTTT.

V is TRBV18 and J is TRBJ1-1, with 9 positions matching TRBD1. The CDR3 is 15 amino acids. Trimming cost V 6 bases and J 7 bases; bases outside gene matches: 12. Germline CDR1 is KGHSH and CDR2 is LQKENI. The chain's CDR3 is CASSQTGGDSFEAFF. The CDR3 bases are TGTGCCAGCTCCCAAACAGGGGGCGATTCGTTTGAAGCTTTCTTT.

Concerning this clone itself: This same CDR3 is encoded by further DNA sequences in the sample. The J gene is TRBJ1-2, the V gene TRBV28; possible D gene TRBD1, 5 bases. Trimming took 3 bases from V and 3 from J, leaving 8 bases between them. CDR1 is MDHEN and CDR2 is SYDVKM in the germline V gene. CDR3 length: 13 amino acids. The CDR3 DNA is TGTGCCAGCAGTTTGACGGGGGACTATGGCTACACCTTC. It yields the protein CASSLTGDYGYTF.

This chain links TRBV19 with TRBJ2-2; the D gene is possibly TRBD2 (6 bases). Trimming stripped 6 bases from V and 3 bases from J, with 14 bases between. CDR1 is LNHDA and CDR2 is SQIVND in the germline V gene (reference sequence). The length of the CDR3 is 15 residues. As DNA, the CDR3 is TGTGCCAGTAGGAGAGGAGGGGCGGACACCGGGGAGCTGTTTTTT. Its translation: CASRRGGADTGELFF.

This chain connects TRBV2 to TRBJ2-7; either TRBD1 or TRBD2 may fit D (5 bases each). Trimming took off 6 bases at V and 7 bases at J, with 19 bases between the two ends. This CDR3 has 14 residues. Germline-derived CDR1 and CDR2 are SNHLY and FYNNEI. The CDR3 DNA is TGTGCCAGCAGGCCCGGGACGTCGTCTCAGGAGCAGTACTTC. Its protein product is CASRPGTSSQEQYF.

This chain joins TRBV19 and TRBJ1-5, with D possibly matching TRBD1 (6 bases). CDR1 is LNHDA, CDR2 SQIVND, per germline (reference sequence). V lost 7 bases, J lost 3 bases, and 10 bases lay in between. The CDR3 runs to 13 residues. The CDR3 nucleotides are TGTGCCAGTACTGGACAGATCAATCAGCCCCAGCATTTT. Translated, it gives CASTGQINQPQHF.

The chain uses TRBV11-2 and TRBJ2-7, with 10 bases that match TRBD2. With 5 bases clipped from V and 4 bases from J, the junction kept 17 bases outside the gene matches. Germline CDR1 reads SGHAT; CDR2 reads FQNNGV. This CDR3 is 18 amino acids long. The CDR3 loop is CASSQQSRLGSGRYEQYF. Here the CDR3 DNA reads TGTGCCAGCAGCCAGCAGAGTCGATTGGGTAGCGGGAGGTACGAGCAGTACTTC.

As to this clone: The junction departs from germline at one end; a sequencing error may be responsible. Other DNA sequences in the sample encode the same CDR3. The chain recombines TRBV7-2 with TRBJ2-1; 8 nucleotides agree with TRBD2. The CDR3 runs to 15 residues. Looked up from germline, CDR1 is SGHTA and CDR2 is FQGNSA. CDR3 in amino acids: CASSLAGSSYNEQFF. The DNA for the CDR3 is TGTGCCAGCAGTTTAGCGGGATCGTCCTACAATGAGCAGTTCTTC.

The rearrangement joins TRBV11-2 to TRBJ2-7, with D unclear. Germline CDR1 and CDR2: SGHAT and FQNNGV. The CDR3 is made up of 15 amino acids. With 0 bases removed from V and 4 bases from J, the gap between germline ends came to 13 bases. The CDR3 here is CASSLDLAVRYEQYF. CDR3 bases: TGTGCCAGCAGCTTAGATCTGGCGGTAAGGTACGAGCAGTACTTC.

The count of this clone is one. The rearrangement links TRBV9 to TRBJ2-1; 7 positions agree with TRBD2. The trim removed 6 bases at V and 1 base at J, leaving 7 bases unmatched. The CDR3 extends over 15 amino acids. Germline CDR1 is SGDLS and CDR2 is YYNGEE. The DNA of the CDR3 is TGTGCCAGCACCCTGGGGGGGGTTTCCTACAATGAGCAGTTCTTC. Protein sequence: CASTLGGVSYNEQFF.

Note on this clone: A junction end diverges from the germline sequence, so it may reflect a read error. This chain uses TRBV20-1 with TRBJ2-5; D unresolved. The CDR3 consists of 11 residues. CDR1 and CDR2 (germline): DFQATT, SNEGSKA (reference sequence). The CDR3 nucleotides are TGCAGTGCTGGGGATTTGGACGTCAGAAACTTC. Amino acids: CSAGDLDVRNF.

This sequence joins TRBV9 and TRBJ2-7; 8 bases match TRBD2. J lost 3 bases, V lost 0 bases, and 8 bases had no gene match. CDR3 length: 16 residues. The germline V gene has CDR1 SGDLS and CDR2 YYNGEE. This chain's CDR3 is CASSVAPTSGYYEQYF. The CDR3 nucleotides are TGTGCCAGCAGCGTAGCTCCAACTAGCGGTTACTACGAGCAGTACTTC. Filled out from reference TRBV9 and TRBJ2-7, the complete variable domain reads DSGVTQTPKHLITATGQRVTLRCSPRSGDLSVYWYQQSLDQGLQFLIQYYNGEERAKGNILERFSAQQFPDLHSELNLSSLELGDSALYFCASSVAPTSGYYEQYFGPGTRLTVT.

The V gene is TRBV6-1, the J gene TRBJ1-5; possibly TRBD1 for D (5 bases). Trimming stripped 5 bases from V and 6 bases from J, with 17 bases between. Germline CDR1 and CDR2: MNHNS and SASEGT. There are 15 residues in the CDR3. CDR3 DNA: TGTGCCAGCAGTCCTCATGGGGGGGAGAGTCAGCCCCAGCATTTT. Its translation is CASSPHGGESQPQHF.

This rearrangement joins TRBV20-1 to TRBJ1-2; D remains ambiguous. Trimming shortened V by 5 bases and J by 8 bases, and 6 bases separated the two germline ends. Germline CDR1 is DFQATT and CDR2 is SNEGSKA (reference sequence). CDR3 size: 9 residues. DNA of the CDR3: TGCAGTGCTGCCTTGGGCTACACCTTC. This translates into CSAALGYTF.

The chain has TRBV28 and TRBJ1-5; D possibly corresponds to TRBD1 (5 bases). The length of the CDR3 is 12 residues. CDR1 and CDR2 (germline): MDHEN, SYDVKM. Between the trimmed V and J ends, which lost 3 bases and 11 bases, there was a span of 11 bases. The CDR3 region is CASSLGVSSQHF. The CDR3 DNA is TGTGCCAGCAGTTTGGGGGTGTCGTCCCAGCATTTT.

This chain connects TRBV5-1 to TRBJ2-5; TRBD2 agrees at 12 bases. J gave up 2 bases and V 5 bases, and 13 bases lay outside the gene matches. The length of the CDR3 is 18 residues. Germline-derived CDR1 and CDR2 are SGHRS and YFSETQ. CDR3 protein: CASSRGSTGTSGQETQYF. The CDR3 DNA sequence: TGCGCCAGCAGTCGGGGATCAACCGGGACTAGCGGGCAAGAGACCCAGTACTTC.

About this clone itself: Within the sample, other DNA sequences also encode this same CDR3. The CDR3 nucleotides read TGCAGTGCTAGAGGCTACAATGAGCAGTTCTTC. It codes for CSARGYNEQFF. V and J are TRBV20-1 and TRBJ2-1; D gene unclear. CDR1 is DFQATT, CDR2 SNEGSKA, per germline (reference sequence). The length of the CDR3 is 11 residues. Trimming cost V 1 base and J 3 bases, with 1 base left between them.

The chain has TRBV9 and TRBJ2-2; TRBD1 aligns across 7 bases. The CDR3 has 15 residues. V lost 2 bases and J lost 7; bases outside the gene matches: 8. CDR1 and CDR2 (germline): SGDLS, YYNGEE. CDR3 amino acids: CASSVLLGGFGELFF. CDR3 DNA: TGTGCCAGCAGCGTGCTGTTAGGGGGCTTCGGGGAGCTGTTTTTT.

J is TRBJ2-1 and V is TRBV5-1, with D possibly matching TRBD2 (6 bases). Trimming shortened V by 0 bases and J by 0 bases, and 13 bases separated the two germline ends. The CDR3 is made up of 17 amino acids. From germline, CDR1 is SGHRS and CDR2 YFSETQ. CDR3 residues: CASSLVRETNSYNEQFF. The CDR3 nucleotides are TGCGCCAGCAGCTTGGTACGGGAGACAAACTCCTACAATGAGCAGTTCTTC.

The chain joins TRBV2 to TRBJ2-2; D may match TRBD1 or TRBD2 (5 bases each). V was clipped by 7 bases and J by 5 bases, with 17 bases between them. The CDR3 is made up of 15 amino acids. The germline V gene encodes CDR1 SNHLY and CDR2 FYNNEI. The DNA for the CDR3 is TGTGCCAGCAAAATTGAGGTGGGGGAAACCGGGGAGCTGTTTTTT. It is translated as CASKIEVGETGELFF. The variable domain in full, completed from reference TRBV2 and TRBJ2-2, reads EPEVTQTPSHQVTQMGQEVILRCVPISNHLYFYWYRQILGQKVEFLVSFYNNEISEKSEIFDDQFSVERPDGSNFTLKIRSTKLEDSAMYFCASKIEVGETGELFFGEGSRLTVL.

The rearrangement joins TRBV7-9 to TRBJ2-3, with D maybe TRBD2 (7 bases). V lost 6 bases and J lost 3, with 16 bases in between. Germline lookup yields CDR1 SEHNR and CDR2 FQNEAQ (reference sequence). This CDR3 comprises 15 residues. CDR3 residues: CASRRGAGATDTQYF. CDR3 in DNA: TGTGCCAGCAGACGGGGGGCGGGAGCAACAGATACGCAGTATTTT.

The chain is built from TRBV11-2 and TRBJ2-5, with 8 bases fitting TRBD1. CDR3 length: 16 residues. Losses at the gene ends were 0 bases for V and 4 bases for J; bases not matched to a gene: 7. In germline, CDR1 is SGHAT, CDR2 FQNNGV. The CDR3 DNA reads TGTGCCAGCAGCTTAGATCGGGACAGGATAGTAGAGACCCAGTACTTC. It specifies CASSLDRDRIVETQYF.

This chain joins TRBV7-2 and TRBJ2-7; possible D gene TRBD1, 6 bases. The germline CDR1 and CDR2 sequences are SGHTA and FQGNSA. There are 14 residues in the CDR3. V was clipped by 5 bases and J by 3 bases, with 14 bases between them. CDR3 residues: CASSPRDTLYEQYF. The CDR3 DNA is TGTGCCAGCAGCCCTCGGGACACCCTCTACGAGCAGTACTTC.

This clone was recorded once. DNA for the CDR3: TGTGCCAGCGGACTAGCGGGAGTCGAGACCCAGTACTTC. This gives the protein CASGLAGVETQYF. The J gene is TRBJ2-5, the V gene TRBV19, with TRBD2 identical over 13 bases. CDR3 length: 13 residues. V lost 9 bases and J lost 5; bases outside the gene matches: 3. The germline CDR1 and CDR2 sequences are LNHDA and SQIVND (reference sequence). Full variable domain (outside the CDR3, taken from reference TRBV19 and TRBJ2-5): DGGITQSPKYLFRKEGQNVTLSCEQNLNHDAMYWYRQDPGQGLRLIYYSQIVNDFQKGDIAEGYSVSREKKESFPLTVTSAQKNPTAFYLCASGLAGVETQYFGPGTRLLVL.

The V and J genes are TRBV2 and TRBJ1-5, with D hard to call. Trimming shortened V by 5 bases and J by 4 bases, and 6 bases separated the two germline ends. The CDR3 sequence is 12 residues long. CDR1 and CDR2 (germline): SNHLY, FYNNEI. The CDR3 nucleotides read TGTGCCAGCAGTCAAGGGAATCAGCCCCAGCATTTT. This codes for CASSQGNQPQHF.

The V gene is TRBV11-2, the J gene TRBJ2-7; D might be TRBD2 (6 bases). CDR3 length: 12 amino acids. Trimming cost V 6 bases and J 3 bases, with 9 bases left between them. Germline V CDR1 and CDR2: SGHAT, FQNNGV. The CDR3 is CASSSGGYEQYF. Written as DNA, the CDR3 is TGTGCCAGCAGTTCCGGGGGCTACGAGCAGTACTTC.

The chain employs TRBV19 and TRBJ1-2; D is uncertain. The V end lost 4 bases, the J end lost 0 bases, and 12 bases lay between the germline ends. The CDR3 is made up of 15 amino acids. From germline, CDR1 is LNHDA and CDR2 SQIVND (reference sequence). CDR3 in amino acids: CASSTLPGANYGYTF. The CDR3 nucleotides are TGTGCCAGTAGTACCTTGCCGGGCGCTAACTATGGCTACACCTTC.

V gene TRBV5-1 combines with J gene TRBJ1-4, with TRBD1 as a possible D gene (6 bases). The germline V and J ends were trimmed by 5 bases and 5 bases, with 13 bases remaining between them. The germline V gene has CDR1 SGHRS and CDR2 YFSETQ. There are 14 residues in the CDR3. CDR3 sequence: CASRPQGTNEKLFF. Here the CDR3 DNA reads TGCGCCAGCAGACCTCAGGGGACGAATGAAAAACTGTTTTTT.